A single sample is the source of the 25 T cell receptor beta chains below, sequenced in a study of blood T cell repertoires in COVID-19. Produced via immunoSEQ multiplex PCR; TCRdb's table is partial and in-frame only. The sample lists approximately 94,000 clones, roughly 80% occurring once. Sequencing was carried out using peripheral blood. The receptors come from a man between 50 and 59 years old with active or convalescent COVID-19.

The V and J genes are TRBV4-2 and TRBJ1-4, with 7 bases lining up with TRBD1. Per germline, CDR1 LGHNA and CDR2 YNFKEQ. Trimming cost V 8 bases and J 0 bases; bases outside gene matches: 12. The CDR3 has 17 residues. This CDR3 is CASVLGGRFATNEKLFF. The CDR3 DNA reads as TGTGCCAGCGTCTTAGGGGGCAGATTTGCAACTAATGAAAAACTGTTTTTT.

V and J are TRBV27 and TRBJ1-4, with D possibly TRBD1 on 5 matching bases. Per the germline V gene, CDR1 is MNHEY and CDR2 is SMNVEV (reference sequence). This CDR3 has 14 amino acids. V lost 11 bases to trimming and J lost 4 bases, with 17 bases between them. The CDR3 region is CAAGTLGFNEKLFF. The CDR3, as DNA: TGTGCCGCGGGGACCCTCGGGTTTAATGAAAAACTGTTTTTT.

The V call is TRBV6-2 or TRBV6-3, the J call TRBJ2-7; TRBD2 might be the D (5 bases). The germline V gene encodes CDR1 MNHEY and CDR2 SVGEGT. V was pared by 5 bases and J by 4 bases, with 15 bases between. This CDR3 contains 14 residues. Here the CDR3 DNA reads TGTGCCAGCAGTCCACGGCTAGCAAGGTACGAGCAGTACTTC. Translated, it gives CASSPRLARYEQYF.

This clone is a singleton in its sample. The rearrangement uses TRBV3-1 (or the pseudogene TRBV3-2) and TRBJ1-2; no definite D call. The CDR3 is 14 residues long. Germline V gene data show CDR1 as LGHDT and CDR2 as YNNKEL (reference sequence). Trimming removed 4 bases at V and 5 bases at J, with 14 bases between. For the CDR3, the DNA is TGTGCCAGCAGCCTCTCTTGGGTCGGGTATGGCTACACCTTC. Translating gives CASSLSWVGYGYTF.

The chain links TRBV7-3 to TRBJ1-1; possible D gene TRBD1, 6 bases. This CDR3 has 13 residues. The germline CDR1 and CDR2 sequences are SGHTA and FQGTGA. Trimming pared 5 bases from V and 11 bases from J, leaving 18 bases between. CDR3 loop: CASSPTGGPWAFF. In DNA form, the CDR3 reads TGTGCCAGCAGCCCAACGGGGGGGCCGTGGGCTTTCTTT.

V usage is TRBV27 and J usage is TRBJ2-1; weak D call: TRBD2 (6 bases). CDR1 is MNHEY, CDR2 SMNVEV, per germline (reference sequence). The CDR3 is 12 amino acids. With 7 bases removed from V and 7 bases from J, the gap between germline ends came to 11 bases. DNA for the CDR3: TGTGCCAGCAATCACGGAGGGAATGAGCAGTTCTTC. Translating gives CASNHGGNEQFF.

The V call is TRBV5-1, the J call TRBJ2-4, with D perhaps matching TRBD2 (5 bases). The CDR3 consists of 14 residues. V lost 5 bases to trimming and J lost 1 base, with 10 bases between them. Germline CDR1 is SGHRS and CDR2 is YFSETQ. The CDR3 DNA sequence: TGCGCCAGCAGGGCTGGCGGGGCCAAAAACATTCAGTACTTC. Its protein is CASRAGGAKNIQYF. The variable domain in full, completed from reference TRBV5-1 and TRBJ2-4, reads KAGVTQTPRYLIKTRGQQVTLSCSPISGHRSVSWYQQTPGQGLQFLFEYFSETQRNKGNFPGRFSGRQFSNSRSEMNVSTLELGDSALYLCASRAGGAKNIQYFGAGTRLSVL.

This clone showed up just once. For the CDR3, the DNA is TGTGCCACCAGTGACATCCGACAGGGTTCCTACAATGAGCAGTTCTTC. As protein: CATSDIRQGSYNEQFF. The V and J genes are TRBV24-1 and TRBJ2-1; 7 bases fit TRBD1. Germline CDR1 reads KGHDR; CDR2 reads SFDVKD. CDR3 length equals 16 residues. V was pared by 4 bases and J by 1 base, with 6 bases of the junction left unmatched.

This sequence joins TRBV2 and TRBJ2-3, with a tentative D call TRBD2 (5 bases). V was trimmed by 7 bases and J by 2 bases, leaving 13 bases between them. The germline V gene encodes CDR1 SNHLY and CDR2 FYNNEI. This CDR3 is 14 amino acids long. CDR3 region: CASTRLTSTDTQYF. CDR3 nucleotides: TGTGCCAGCACAAGACTAACGTCCACAGATACGCAGTATTTT.

The rearrangement uses TRBV3-1 (or the pseudogene TRBV3-2) and TRBJ1-2, with D perhaps matching TRBD1 (6 bases). Looked up from germline, CDR1 is LGHDT and CDR2 is YNNKEL (reference sequence). V was cut by 0 bases and J by 8 bases, with 10 bases left in between. The CDR3 is 13 residues long. The CDR3 spells CASSQDAGEGYTF. For the CDR3, the DNA is TGTGCCAGCAGCCAAGATGCAGGGGAAGGCTACACCTTC.

A single count supports this clone. V is TRBV29-1 and J is TRBJ1-4; D gene uncertain. Germline CDR1 and CDR2: SQVTM and ANQGSEA. V was cut by 3 bases and J by 8 bases, with 10 bases left in between. The CDR3 is 12 residues long. CDR3 DNA: TGCAGCGTTGACGGGGTGGGAGAAAAACTGTTTTTT. Protein: CSVDGVGEKLFF.

The chain uses TRBV19 and TRBJ1-2; D not certain. Germline V gives CDR1 LNHDA, CDR2 SQIVND (reference sequence). Trimming took 6 bases from V and 0 from J, leaving 14 bases between them. The CDR3 is 15 amino acids. As DNA, the CDR3 is TGTGCCAGTAGCCCTCCCATTAGCTCTAACTATGGCTACACCTTC. Translation gives CASSPPISSNYGYTF.

The genes are TRBV6-5 and TRBJ1-2; TRBD1 matches at 9 bases. Trimming took 10 bases from V and 10 from J; bases not matched to a gene: 16. The V gene's germline CDR1 is MNHEY and CDR2 SVGAGI. There are 14 residues in the CDR3. As DNA, the CDR3 is TGTGCCACCGTACGTAGCCGGGACAGGGCGTCCTACACCTTC. It yields the protein CATVRSRDRASYTF.

The chain carries TRBV5-4 and TRBJ2-4; 7 bases fit TRBD1. Trimming cost V 3 bases and J 5 bases; bases outside gene matches: 14. CDR1 and CDR2 (germline): SGHNT, YYREEE (reference sequence). The length of the CDR3 is 17 residues. The CDR3 loop reads CASSSPNEGGTQNIQYF. CDR3 in DNA: TGTGCCAGCAGCTCCCCGAACGAAGGGGGCACGCAAAACATTCAGTACTTC.

The rearrangement links TRBV9 to TRBJ2-1; 8 bases match TRBD2. With 2 bases clipped from V and 5 bases from J, the junction kept 9 bases outside the gene matches. CDR1 is SGDLS and CDR2 is YYNGEE in the germline V gene. The CDR3 sequence is 16 residues long. CDR3 sequence (DNA): TGTGCCAGCAGCGTGCCTTTAGGTAGCGGGAACAATGAGCAGTTCTTC. Translation gives CASSVPLGSGNNEQFF.

The chain carries TRBV5-1 and TRBJ2-1; 7 nucleotides match TRBD2. This CDR3 is 16 amino acids long. The V segment lost 1 base and the J segment 3 bases; nucleotides outside the gene matches: 7. Per germline, CDR1 SGHRS and CDR2 YFSETQ. CDR3 coding DNA: TGCGCCAGCAGCTTGTCTGTGAGGGAGGGCTACAATGAGCAGTTCTTC. It translates to CASSLSVREGYNEQFF.

Only one count was recorded for this clone. The gene calls are TRBV5-8 and TRBJ2-1; D is possibly TRBD1 (6 bases). CDR3 length: 14 residues. Germline loops: CDR1 SGHTS, CDR2 YDEGEE. The V and J ends lost 0 bases and 6 bases respectively, with 10 bases between them. The chain's CDR3 is CASSLVGGFNEQFF. DNA for the CDR3: TGTGCCAGCAGCTTGGTAGGGGGATTCAATGAGCAGTTCTTC.

The genes are TRBV15 and TRBJ2-7; TRBD1 is a possible D gene (6 bases). The ends were cut back, 5 bases at V and 7 bases at J, with 18 bases in the middle. CDR3 size: 14 residues. Germline values: CDR1 LNHNV, CDR2 YYDKDF (reference sequence). The CDR3 DNA sequence: TGTGCCACCAGCTTGGGACACTCCATGGGGGAGCAGTACTTC. Protein product: CATSLGHSMGEQYF.

The chain recombines TRBV6-6 with TRBJ2-1; 11 bases are shared with TRBD2. The length of the CDR3 is 16 residues. Germline loops: CDR1 MNHNY, CDR2 SVGAGI (reference sequence). The trim removed 0 bases at V and 6 bases at J, leaving 4 bases unmatched. CDR3 DNA: TGTGCCAGCAGTTACTCCCGAACTAGCGGGAGCAATGAGCAGTTCTTC. It codes for CASSYSRTSGSNEQFF.

This clone was observed a handful of times. The chain couples TRBV7-8 to TRBJ2-6, with D perhaps matching TRBD2 (6 bases). Germline V gene data show CDR1 as SGHVS and CDR2 as FQNEAQ. V was clipped by 2 bases and J by 3 bases, with 8 bases between them. The length of the CDR3 is 15 residues. The CDR3 DNA is TGTGCCAGCAGCTTACGGGGGTTTGGGGCCAACGTCCTGACTTTC. This gives the protein CASSLRGFGANVLTF.

The chain couples TRBV9 to TRBJ1-4; tentative D call: TRBD1 (5 bases). V gave up 3 bases and J gave up 8 bases, with 14 bases separating them. The V gene's germline CDR1 is SGDLS and CDR2 YYNGEE. This CDR3 contains 14 residues. The CDR3: CASSAHVGGEKLFF. DNA of the CDR3: TGTGCCAGCAGCGCCCACGTGGGGGGGGAAAAACTGTTTTTT.

J is TRBJ2-5 and V is TRBV24-1; 8 nucleotides match TRBD2. Germline loops: CDR1 KGHDR, CDR2 SFDVKD. This CDR3 contains 14 residues. The J segment lost 5 bases and the V segment lost 5 bases, leaving 6 bases of the junction unmatched. Written as DNA, the CDR3 is TGTGCCACCAGTGGCGCGGGGGGAGTGGAGACCCAGTACTTC. Protein: CATSGAGGVETQYF.

The rearrangement uses TRBV12-3 or TRBV12-4 and TRBJ2-2, with a possible D match to TRBD1 (6 bases). V dropped 5 bases and J dropped 4 bases, with 8 bases sitting between them. The CDR3 is 13 amino acids. The CDR3 sequence is CASSRTATGELFF. Written as DNA, the CDR3 is TGTGCCAGCAGTCGGACAGCCACCGGGGAGCTGTTTTTT.

This clone was observed a single time. The gene calls are TRBV3-1 (or the pseudogene TRBV3-2) and TRBJ1-4; 8 positions match TRBD1. Per the germline V gene, CDR1 is LGHDT and CDR2 is YNNKEL (reference sequence). The CDR3 consists of 14 residues. The ends lost 7 bases at V and 10 bases at J; junction bases unmatched: 11. DNA for the CDR3: TGTGCCAGCACCCAGGACAGGGAATCTGTAAAACTGTTTTTT. Encoded protein: CASTQDRESVKLFF.

This clone appeared a few times. The chain is built from TRBV5-1 and TRBJ2-4; D may be TRBD1 (5 bases). V was pared by 4 bases and J by 1 base, with 9 bases between. The CDR3 runs to 14 residues. Germline loops: CDR1 SGHRS, CDR2 YFSETQ. CDR3 in amino acids: CASSPPGAKNIQYF. The CDR3 DNA reads TGCGCCAGCAGCCCCCCAGGGGCCAAAAACATTCAGTACTTC. Full variable domain (outside the CDR3, taken from reference TRBV5-1 and TRBJ2-4): KAGVTQTPRYLIKTRGQQVTLSCSPISGHRSVSWYQQTPGQGLQFLFEYFSETQRNKGNFPGRFSGRQFSNSRSEMNVSTLELGDSALYLCASSPPGAKNIQYFGAGTRLSVL.